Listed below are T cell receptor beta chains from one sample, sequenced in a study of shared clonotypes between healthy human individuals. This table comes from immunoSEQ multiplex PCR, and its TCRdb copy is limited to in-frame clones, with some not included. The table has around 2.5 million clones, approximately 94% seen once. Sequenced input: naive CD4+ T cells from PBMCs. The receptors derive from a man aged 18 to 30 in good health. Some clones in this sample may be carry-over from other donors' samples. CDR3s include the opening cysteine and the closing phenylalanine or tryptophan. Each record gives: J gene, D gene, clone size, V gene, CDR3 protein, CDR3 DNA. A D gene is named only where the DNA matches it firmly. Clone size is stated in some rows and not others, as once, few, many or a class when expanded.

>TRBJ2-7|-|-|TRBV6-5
CASSSKAGEQYF
TGTGCCAGCAGTTCCAAAGCGGGCGAGCAGTACTTC
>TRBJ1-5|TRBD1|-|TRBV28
CASTTLGTGGTKPQHF
TGTGCCAGCACCACTTTAGGGACAGGGGGCACAAAGCCCCAGCATTTT
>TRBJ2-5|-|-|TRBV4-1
CASSQVTRPQETQYF
TGCGCCAGCAGCCAAGTGACACGGCCCCAAGAGACCCAGTACTTC
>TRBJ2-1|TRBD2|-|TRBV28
CASWTSGRAVNEQFF
TGTGCCAGCTGGACTAGCGGGAGGGCCGTGAATGAGCAGTTCTTC
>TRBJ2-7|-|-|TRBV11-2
CASSFVRGFSYEQYF
TGTGCCAGCAGCTTCGTCAGGGGATTCTCCTACGAGCAGTACTTC
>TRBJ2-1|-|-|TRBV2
CASGNLRDSSYNEQFF
TGTGCCAGCGGCAATCTCCGGGATAGCTCCTACAATGAGCAGTTCTTC
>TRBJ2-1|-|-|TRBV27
CATSSGLTIRGGQFF
TGTGCCACTTCTTCGGGACTCACCATCCGAGGTGGGCAGTTCTTC
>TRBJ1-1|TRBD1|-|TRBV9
CASSPGTGGNTEAFF
TGTGCCAGCAGCCCCGGGACAGGGGGGAACACTGAAGCTTTCTTT
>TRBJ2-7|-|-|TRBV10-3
CAIRPRDTYEQYF
TGTGCCATCAGGCCACGGGATACCTACGAGCAGTACTTC
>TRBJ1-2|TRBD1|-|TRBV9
CASSVSGQGEGGYTF
TGTGCCAGCAGCGTATCGGGCCAGGGGGAGGGTGGCTACACCTTC
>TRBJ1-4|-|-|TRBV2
CASSGSTRLFF
TGTGCCAGCAGTGGTTCCACTAGACTGTTTTTT
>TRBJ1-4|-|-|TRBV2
CASRVNQEKLFF
TGTGCCAGCAGGGTTAACCAGGAAAAACTGTTTTTT
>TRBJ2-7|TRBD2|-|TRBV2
CASRTGTSGIVQYF
TGTGCCAGCAGGACCGGGACTAGCGGGATCGTGCAGTACTTC
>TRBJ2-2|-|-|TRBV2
CATLEEGHGELFF
TGTGCCACGCTTGAGGAAGGGCACGGGGAGCTGTTTTTT
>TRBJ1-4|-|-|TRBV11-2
CASSLGTNEKLFF
TGTGCCAGCAGCTTGGGCACTAATGAAAAACTGTTTTTT
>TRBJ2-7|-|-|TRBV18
CASSPLGGNSYEQYF
TGTGCCAGCTCACCACTGGGGGGAAACTCCTACGAGCAGTACTTC
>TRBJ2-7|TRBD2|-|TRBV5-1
CASSSIAGGISYEQYF
TGCGCCAGCAGCTCCATAGCGGGAGGGATCTCCTACGAGCAGTACTTC
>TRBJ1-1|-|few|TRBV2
CASSEGGNTEAFF
TGTGCCAGCAGCGAAGGGGGGAACACTGAAGCTTTCTTT
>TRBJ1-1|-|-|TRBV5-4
CASSLSGTKGSEAFF
TGTGCCAGCAGCTTGAGTGGGACCAAGGGCTCTGAAGCTTTCTTT
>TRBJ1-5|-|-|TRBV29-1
CSAVSGVGQPQHF
TGCAGCGCTGTATCAGGTGTAGGTCAGCCCCAGCATTTT
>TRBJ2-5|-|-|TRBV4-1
CASSPAERAKQETQYF
TGCGCCAGCAGCCCGGCCGAGCGGGCCAAACAAGAGACCCAGTACTTC
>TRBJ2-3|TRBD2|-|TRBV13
CASSSGTSGRTDTQYF
TGTGCCAGCAGCTCCGGGACTAGCGGGCGCACAGATACGCAGTATTTT
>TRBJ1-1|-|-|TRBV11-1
CASSKSTNTEAFF
TGTGCCAGCAGCAAGTCCACCAACACTGAAGCTTTCTTT
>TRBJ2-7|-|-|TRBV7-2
CASSLDTAEQYF
TGTGCCAGCAGCTTAGACACCGCCGAGCAGTACTTC
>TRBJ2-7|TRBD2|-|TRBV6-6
CASSRTGTSGSYEQYF
TGTGCCAGCAGCCGGACCGGGACTAGCGGGTCCTACGAGCAGTACTTC
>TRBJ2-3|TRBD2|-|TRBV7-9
CASSSTSATDTQYF
TGTGCCAGCAGCTCGACTAGCGCCACAGATACGCAGTATTTT
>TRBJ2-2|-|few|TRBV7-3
CASSPTLLAHTGELFF
TGTGCCAGCAGCCCCACTTTGCTAGCCCACACCGGGGAGCTGTTTTTT
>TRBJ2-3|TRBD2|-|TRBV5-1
CASSVAGGADTQYF
TGCGCCAGCAGCGTAGCGGGAGGAGCAGATACGCAGTATTTT
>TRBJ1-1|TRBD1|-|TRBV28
CASRFTGTVNTEAFF
TGTGCCAGCAGGTTTACCGGGACAGTGAACACTGAAGCTTTCTTT
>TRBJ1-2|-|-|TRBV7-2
CASSSDLGGYTF
TGTGCCAGCAGCTCCGACCTGGGGGGCTACACCTTC
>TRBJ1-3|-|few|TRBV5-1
CASTPSTGGNTIYF
TGCGCCAGCACCCCCAGCACCGGTGGAAACACCATATATTTT
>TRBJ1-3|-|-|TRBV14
CASSQDRVRGNTIYF
TGTGCCAGCAGCCAAGATCGGGTTCGTGGAAACACCATATATTTT
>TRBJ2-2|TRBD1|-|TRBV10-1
CASLGGQKKGNTGELFF
TGCGCCAGCCTAGGGGGACAGAAAAAGGGGAACACCGGGGAGCTGTTTTTT